The rows below give T cell receptor beta chains drawn from one sample of a study of T cells after yellow fever vaccination. In TCRdb, the 5' RACE reads were re-called with MiXCR into one record per CDR3 protein. The data hold some 420,000 distinct CDR3 sequences, with 18% observed a single time. Here the sequenced sample was PBMCs, taken before the yellow fever booster vaccination. All receptors derive from a man aged 18 to 30 who received the YFV17D yellow fever vaccine. Both conserved end residues are part of each CDR3. The order of the fields is V gene, CDR3 length, D gene, J gene, clone size, CDR3 DNA, CDR3 protein. A D gene is named only where the DNA matches it firmly. Expanded clones get a size class; other rows say once, few or many, or leave the size out.

v_gene: TRBV7-2
len: 14
d_gene: .
j_gene: TRBJ1-2
abundance: .
CDR3nt: TGTGCCAGCAGCTTAGATCCACAGGATGTCGGCTACACCTTC
CDR3aa: CASSLDPQDVGYTF

v_gene: TRBV4-1
len: 14
d_gene: TRBD1
j_gene: TRBJ2-3
abundance: few
CDR3nt: TGCGCCTGCTCGGGACAGGGGGGCACAGATACGCAGTATTTT
CDR3aa: CACSGQGGTDTQYF

v_gene: TRBV10-2
len: 12
d_gene: .
j_gene: TRBJ1-2
abundance: few
CDR3nt: TGCGCCAGCCTCAGGGAAAACTATGGCTACACCTTC
CDR3aa: CASLRENYGYTF

v_gene: TRBV5-6
len: 16
d_gene: .
j_gene: TRBJ2-1
abundance: .
CDR3nt: TGTGCCAGCAGCCTTCCGAGACAGGCTGGGGTTCCTGAGCAGTTCTTC
CDR3aa: CASSLPRQAGVPEQFF

v_gene: TRBV2
len: 14
d_gene: .
j_gene: TRBJ2-1
abundance: .
CDR3nt: TGTGCCAGCAGTGAAAGGGGGGCCTACAATGAGCAGTTCTTC
CDR3aa: CASSERGAYNEQFF

v_gene: TRBV7-2
len: 13
d_gene: .
j_gene: TRBJ1-5
abundance: few
CDR3nt: TGTGCCAGCAGCCCGGGAAGATGGGGGCCCCAGCATTTT
CDR3aa: CASSPGRWGPQHF

v_gene: TRBV4-3
len: 15
d_gene: .
j_gene: TRBJ2-2
abundance: many
CDR3nt: TGCGCCAGCAGCCGAGGGGTAACGAACACCGGGGAGCTGTTTTTT
CDR3aa: CASSRGVTNTGELFF

v_gene: TRBV3-1
len: 15
d_gene: .
j_gene: TRBJ1-1
abundance: few
CDR3nt: TGTGCCAGCAGCCAGGTAGTCTCAGGGCCCACGGGGGCTTTCTTT
CDR3aa: CASSQVVSGPTGAFF

v_gene: TRBV11-2
len: 12
d_gene: .
j_gene: TRBJ2-3
abundance: many
CDR3nt: TGTGCCAGCAGTCCCCAGGCAGATACGCAGTATTTT
CDR3aa: CASSPQADTQYF

v_gene: TRBV20-1
len: 15
d_gene: .
j_gene: TRBJ1-2
abundance: .
CDR3nt: TGCAGTGCTAGAGATTCCGGAGGGAAGGGCTATGGCTACACCTTC
CDR3aa: CSARDSGGKGYGYTF

v_gene: TRBV7-3
len: 15
d_gene: TRBD2
j_gene: TRBJ2-3
abundance: .
CDR3nt: TGTGCCAGCAGCACACTAGCGGGGGTCACAGATACGCAGTATTTT
CDR3aa: CASSTLAGVTDTQYF

v_gene: TRBV18
len: 14
d_gene: .
j_gene: TRBJ1-2
abundance: .
CDR3nt: TGTGCCAGCTCACCAGGGGAGTTTAACTATGGCTACACCTTC
CDR3aa: CASSPGEFNYGYTF

v_gene: TRBV12-3/TRBV12-4
len: 16
d_gene: .
j_gene: TRBJ1-2
abundance: .
CDR3nt: TGTGCCAGCAGTTTGTCGGGGGGACTGTTTAACTATGGCTACACCTTC
CDR3aa: CASSLSGGLFNYGYTF

v_gene: TRBV12-3/TRBV12-4
len: 13
d_gene: TRBD1
j_gene: TRBJ2-7
abundance: few
CDR3nt: TGTGCCAGCAGTGCGACAGGGCCGTACGAGCAGTACTTC
CDR3aa: CASSATGPYEQYF

v_gene: TRBV4-3
len: 18
d_gene: TRBD1
j_gene: TRBJ2-5
abundance: .
CDR3nt: TGCGCCAGCAGCCAAGATGCTCGAGAGACGGGACAGACAGAGACCCAGTACTTC
CDR3aa: CASSQDARETGQTETQYF

v_gene: TRBV7-3
len: 13
d_gene: .
j_gene: TRBJ2-5
abundance: few
CDR3nt: TGTGCCAGCAGCTCGGACAGTCAAGAGACCCAGTACTTC
CDR3aa: CASSSDSQETQYF

v_gene: TRBV7-2
len: 19
d_gene: TRBD1
j_gene: TRBJ2-4
abundance: few
CDR3nt: TGTGCCAGCAGCTTTGTAAAAATGGGACAGGGATTAGCCAAAAACATTCAGTACTTC
CDR3aa: CASSFVKMGQGLAKNIQYF

v_gene: TRBV12-5
len: 16
d_gene: TRBD2
j_gene: TRBJ2-5
abundance: .
CDR3nt: TGTGCTAGTGGTTTGTCGCCGGGGGGGCCCTTGGAGACCCAGTACTTC
CDR3aa: CASGLSPGGPLETQYF

v_gene: TRBV7-8
len: 17
d_gene: .
j_gene: TRBJ1-2
abundance: .
CDR3nt: TGTGCCAGCAGCTTTAGTAGGGGTACAGGGCTCAACTATGGCTACACCTTC
CDR3aa: CASSFSRGTGLNYGYTF

v_gene: TRBV4-1
len: 17
d_gene: TRBD2
j_gene: TRBJ2-7
abundance: .
CDR3nt: TGCGCCAGCAGCCAGGGTCTTCTCCAGCGGGGGGCCTACGAGCAGTACTTC
CDR3aa: CASSQGLLQRGAYEQYF

v_gene: TRBV7-6
len: 14
d_gene: .
j_gene: TRBJ2-3
abundance: many
CDR3nt: TGTGCCAGCAGCTTAATCGGGGGCACAGATACGCAGTATTTT
CDR3aa: CASSLIGGTDTQYF

v_gene: TRBV12-3/TRBV12-4
len: 13
d_gene: .
j_gene: TRBJ2-7
abundance: .
CDR3nt: TGTGCCAGCAGTCCCCTTAGGCGCTACGAGCAGTACTTC
CDR3aa: CASSPLRRYEQYF

v_gene: TRBV9
len: 14
d_gene: .
j_gene: TRBJ1-1
abundance: .
CDR3nt: TGTGCCAGCAGCGGAAAGGATTCGAGCACTGAAGCTTTCTTT
CDR3aa: CASSGKDSSTEAFF

v_gene: TRBV12-3/TRBV12-4
len: 14
d_gene: TRBD2
j_gene: TRBJ2-1
abundance: .
CDR3nt: TGTGCCAGCAGTGTTTCCGGGACTAGCCATGAGCAGTTCTTC
CDR3aa: CASSVSGTSHEQFF

v_gene: TRBV6-9
len: 16
d_gene: TRBD1
j_gene: TRBJ2-4
abundance: .
CDR3nt: TGTGCCAGCAGTCAACAGGGGGCGGTTGCCAAAAACATTCAGTACTTC
CDR3aa: CASSQQGAVAKNIQYF

v_gene: TRBV6-6
len: 13
d_gene: .
j_gene: TRBJ1-1
abundance: few
CDR3nt: TGTGCCAGCACCCAACGACTGATCACTGAAGCTTTCTTT
CDR3aa: CASTQRLITEAFF

v_gene: TRBV10-1
len: 17
d_gene: .
j_gene: TRBJ1-5
abundance: few
CDR3nt: TGCGCCAGCAAGAAGAGTCCCCCACAGGACGAAGTAGATCCCCAGCATTTT
CDR3aa: CASKKSPPQDEVDPQHF

v_gene: TRBV12-3/TRBV12-4
len: 16
d_gene: .
j_gene: TRBJ2-6
abundance: few
CDR3nt: TGTGCCAGCAGTCCGTCGGGGGGCGGGTGGGCCAACGTCCTGACTTTC
CDR3aa: CASSPSGGGWANVLTF

v_gene: TRBV20-1
len: 13
d_gene: TRBD1
j_gene: TRBJ1-2
abundance: few
CDR3nt: TGCAGTGCTAGGAGGGACAGGGACTATGGCTACACCTTC
CDR3aa: CSARRDRDYGYTF

v_gene: TRBV5-1
len: 15
d_gene: TRBD2
j_gene: TRBJ2-5
abundance: few
CDR3nt: TGCGCCAGCAGCCAGAGCGGGGGGCGGGAAGAGACCCAGTACTTC
CDR3aa: CASSQSGGREETQYF

v_gene: TRBV20-1
len: 12
d_gene: .
j_gene: TRBJ1-5
abundance: few
CDR3nt: TGCAGTGCTAGTGTAGGGGAACAGCCCCAGCATTTT
CDR3aa: CSASVGEQPQHF

v_gene: TRBV6-2/TRBV6-3
len: 13
d_gene: .
j_gene: TRBJ1-2
abundance: few
CDR3nt: TGTGCCAGCAGTTATCAGGAGGTCTGGGGCTACACCTTC
CDR3aa: CASSYQEVWGYTF

v_gene: TRBV12-3/TRBV12-4
len: 14
d_gene: .
j_gene: TRBJ1-3
abundance: few
CDR3nt: TGTGCCAGCAGTTTTTTCAAAAGAGGAAACACCATATATTTT
CDR3aa: CASSFFKRGNTIYF

v_gene: TRBV29-1
len: 13
d_gene: .
j_gene: TRBJ1-1
abundance: few
CDR3nt: TGCAGCGTTGAAGGGAGCCTAGGGACTCAAGCTTTCTTT
CDR3aa: CSVEGSLGTQAFF

v_gene: TRBV20-1
len: 15
d_gene: .
j_gene: TRBJ2-2
abundance: .
CDR3nt: TGCAGTGCTCCGCGTCACCACTCGAACACCGGGGAGCTGTTTTTT
CDR3aa: CSAPRHHSNTGELFF

v_gene: TRBV6-5
len: 14
d_gene: .
j_gene: TRBJ2-7
abundance: .
CDR3nt: TGTGCCAGCAGTTACTCGAATCTGGCCTACGAGCAGTACTTC
CDR3aa: CASSYSNLAYEQYF

v_gene: TRBV15
len: 13
d_gene: .
j_gene: TRBJ2-1
abundance: .
CDR3nt: TGTGCCACCACCACTATGGGGTTCAATGAGCAGTTCTTC
CDR3aa: CATTTMGFNEQFF

v_gene: TRBV5-1
len: 13
d_gene: TRBD2
j_gene: TRBJ2-1
abundance: .
CDR3nt: TGCGCCAGCGGGGGACTAGCTGGTGATGAGCAGTTCTTC
CDR3aa: CASGGLAGDEQFF

v_gene: TRBV10-3
len: 15
d_gene: TRBD1
j_gene: TRBJ1-5
abundance: .
CDR3nt: TGTGCCATCGCGGAAGGACAGGGGGGGAATCAGCCCCAGCATTTT
CDR3aa: CAIAEGQGGNQPQHF

v_gene: TRBV20-1
len: 14
d_gene: .
j_gene: TRBJ2-1
abundance: many
CDR3nt: TGCAGTGCTAGGGACACGGTATCCTACAATGAGCAGTTCTTC
CDR3aa: CSARDTVSYNEQFF

v_gene: TRBV6-2/TRBV6-3
len: 16
d_gene: TRBD2
j_gene: TRBJ2-3
abundance: few
CDR3nt: TGTGCCAGCAGTCAACTAGCGGGGGACTACACAGATACGCAGTATTTT
CDR3aa: CASSQLAGDYTDTQYF

v_gene: TRBV4-2
len: 13
d_gene: .
j_gene: TRBJ1-2
abundance: .
CDR3nt: TGTGCCAGCAGCCAACCAGGAGTCTATGGCTACACCTTC
CDR3aa: CASSQPGVYGYTF

v_gene: TRBV12-3/TRBV12-4
len: 13
d_gene: .
j_gene: TRBJ2-1
abundance: few
CDR3nt: TGTGCCAGCAGTTTCCTGGGCGTAAATGAGCAGTTCTTC
CDR3aa: CASSFLGVNEQFF

v_gene: TRBV6-5
len: 13
d_gene: .
j_gene: TRBJ2-3
abundance: few
CDR3nt: TGTGCCAGCAGTTCTCTACCGACAGATACGCAGTATTTT
CDR3aa: CASSSLPTDTQYF